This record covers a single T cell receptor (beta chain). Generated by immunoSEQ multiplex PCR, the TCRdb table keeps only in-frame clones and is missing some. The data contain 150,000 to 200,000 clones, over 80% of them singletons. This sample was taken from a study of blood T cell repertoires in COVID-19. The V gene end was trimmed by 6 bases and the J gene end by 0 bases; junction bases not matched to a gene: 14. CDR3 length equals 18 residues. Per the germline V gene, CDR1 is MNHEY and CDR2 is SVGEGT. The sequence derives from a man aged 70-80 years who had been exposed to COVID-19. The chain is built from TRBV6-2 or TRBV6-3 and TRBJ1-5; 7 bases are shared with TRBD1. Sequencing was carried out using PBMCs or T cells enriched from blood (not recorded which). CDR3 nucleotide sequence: TGTGCCAGCAGCGTTCTCCGGGACAGAGTTTATAGCAATCAGCCCCAGCATTTT. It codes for CASSVLRDRVYSNQPQHF.